This section outlines one TCR beta chain sequence together with its context. Its specificity is not known. Each donor supplied 2 to 2.5 ml of blood. The CDR3 spans 14 residues. CDR1 and CDR2 (germline): SEHNR, FQNEAQ (reference sequence). TCRdb reanalyzed the 5' RACE reads, giving one entry per CDR3 protein sequence and no DNA. Seen in this sample are under 150,000 distinct CDR3 sequences; the ten most common clones hold 2.4%. The data were obtained in a study of monozygotic twins with inflammatory bowel disease. Study conclusions and caveats: On the inverse Simpson index, IBD patients scored lower for TCRbeta diversity than healthy co-twins.

Sequenced material: blood. This clonotype was obtained from a human donor with ulcerative colitis or Crohn's disease, or a healthy co-twin of an affected twin (not recorded which). The gene calls are TRBV7-9 and TRBJ2-3; TCRdb outputs TRBD1, but without DNA this stays unchecked. The CDR3 reads CASSPRGVDDTQYF.